This is a list of T cell receptor beta chains from one sample in a study of cytomegalovirus exposure and HLA in healthy donors. Generated by immunoSEQ multiplex PCR, the TCRdb table keeps only in-frame clones and is missing some. Among around 170,000 clones listed, approximately 81% were seen once. What was sequenced was PBMCs. The receptors shown here come from a middle-aged man in good health and CMV-seronegative. The CDR3 runs from the conserved cysteine through the conserved F or W. Each record gives: D gene, clone size, J gene, V gene, CDR3 protein, CDR3 DNA. The D gene is left open where the match is weak. Not all rows give a size; the values are once, few, many and, for expanded clones, a class.

.,.,TRBJ1-5,TRBV2,CASSEGEGQPQHF,TGTGCCAGCAGTGAAGGGGAGGGCCAGCCCCAGCATTTT
TRBD1,.,TRBJ2-7,TRBV10-3,CAISESRTGSYEQYF,TGTGCCATCAGTGAGTCTAGGACAGGGTCCTACGAGCAGTACTTC
TRBD2,.,TRBJ2-4,TRBV4-1,CASRETTSGEAKNIQYF,TGCGCCAGCAGAGAAACGACTAGCGGGGAAGCCAAAAACATTCAGTACTTC
TRBD2,.,TRBJ2-3,TRBV5-1,CASSFLAGTDTQYF,TGCGCCAGCAGCTTCCTAGCGGGCACAGATACGCAGTATTTT
.,.,TRBJ2-2,TRBV11-2,CASSLGTGTANTGELFF,TGTGCCAGCAGCCTTGGAACGGGGACTGCGAACACCGGGGAGCTGTTTTTT
TRBD2,.,TRBJ2-5,TRBV2,CASNGGGKTQYF,TGTGCCAGCAATGGGGGGGGGAAGACCCAGTACTTC
.,.,TRBJ2-2,TRBV30,CAWSQEDWNTGELFF,TGTGCCTGGAGTCAAGAGGACTGGAACACCGGGGAGCTGTTTTTT
.,.,TRBJ1-5,TRBV6-1,CASATGLNQPQHF,TGTGCCAGCGCGACAGGTCTCAATCAGCCCCAGCATTTT
.,.,TRBJ1-1,TRBV7-8,CASSSRTRLLGVEAFF,TGTGCCAGCAGCTCAAGGACCCGACTGTTAGGGGTTGAAGCTTTCTTT
.,few,TRBJ1-2,TRBV9,CASSPDTGFEGYTF,TGTGCCAGCAGCCCTGATACAGGGTTTGAGGGCTACACCTTC
.,.,TRBJ2-1,TRBV19,CASTRGAVNEQFF,TGTGCCAGTACCAGGGGGGCAGTCAATGAGCAGTTCTTC
.,.,TRBJ2-2,TRBV4-1,CASSQIGKGVSTGELFF,TGCGCCAGCAGCCAGATTGGGAAGGGGGTATCCACCGGGGAGCTGTTTTTT
TRBD2,.,TRBJ2-5,TRBV19,CASSIVASGEETQYF,TGTGCCAGTAGTATTGTGGCTAGCGGGGAAGAGACCCAGTACTTC
.,few,TRBJ2-3,TRBV9,CASTADGGTDTQYF,TGTGCCAGCACTGCGGACGGGGGCACAGATACGCAGTATTTT
TRBD2,.,TRBJ2-1,TRBV2,CAPRTSFSYNEQFF,TGTGCCCCCCGGACTAGCTTTTCCTACAATGAGCAGTTCTTC
.,.,TRBJ2-1,TRBV10-3,CAISESTVSSYNEQFF,TGTGCCATCAGTGAGTCGACAGTTAGCTCCTACAATGAGCAGTTCTTC
TRBD2,few,TRBJ2-1,TRBV19,CASKRGGFINEQFF,TGTGCCAGTAAACGCGGGGGATTCATCAATGAGCAGTTCTTC
TRBD1,few,TRBJ1-3,TRBV7-9,CASSYSTGNTIYF,TGTGCCAGCAGCTACTCGACAGGGAACACCATATATTTT
TRBD1,.,TRBJ2-7,TRBV19,CASSGQGAHEQYF,TGTGCCAGCTCGGGACAGGGGGCCCACGAGCAGTACTTC
.,.,TRBJ2-7,TRBV9,CASSKTGIEQYF,TGTGCCAGCAGTAAAACAGGGATCGAGCAGTACTTC
.,.,TRBJ1-4,TRBV2,CASSDSRVNEKLFF,TGTGCCAGCAGTGACTCCAGGGTTAATGAAAAACTGTTTTTT
.,.,TRBJ2-7,TRBV9,CASSASSQGFEQYF,TGTGCCAGCAGCGCGAGCTCACAGGGCTTCGAGCAGTACTTC